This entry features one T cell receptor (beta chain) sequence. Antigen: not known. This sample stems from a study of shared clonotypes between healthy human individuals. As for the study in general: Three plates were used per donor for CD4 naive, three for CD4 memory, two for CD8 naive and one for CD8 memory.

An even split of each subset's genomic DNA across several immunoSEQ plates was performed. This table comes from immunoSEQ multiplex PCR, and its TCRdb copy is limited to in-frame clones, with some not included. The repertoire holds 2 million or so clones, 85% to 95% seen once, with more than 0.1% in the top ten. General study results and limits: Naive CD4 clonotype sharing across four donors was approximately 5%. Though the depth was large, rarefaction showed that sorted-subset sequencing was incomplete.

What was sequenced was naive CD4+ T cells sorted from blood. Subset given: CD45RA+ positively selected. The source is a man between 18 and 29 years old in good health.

The CDR3 loop reads CGITSRYGYTF. The CDR3 nucleotides read TGTGGCATAACGTCTCGATATGGCTACACCTTC. V usage is TRBV28 and J usage is TRBJ1-2; D gene uncertain. The CDR3 extends over 11 amino acids. Germline V gene sequence: CDR1 MDHEN, CDR2 SYDVKM.